Following are 12 T cell receptor beta chains from one sample sequenced in a study of CD8 T cells in acute hepatitis C reinfection. The assay was immunoSEQ multiplex PCR, and TCRdb's table has in-frame clones only and misses some. Of about 38,000 clones listed, 75% to 90% are singletons. Time point given: naive CD8 control sorted from an acute-time-point sample. Source material: naive CD8+ T cells from PBMCs. The receptors originated from a woman aged 18-30 years who spontaneously cleared hepatitis C infection.

The chain employs TRBV6-1 and TRBJ2-3; D gene ambiguous. The CDR3 sequence is 15 residues long. Trimming cost V 0 bases and J 8 bases, with 15 bases left between them. Germline values: CDR1 MNHNS, CDR2 SASEGT. CDR3 in amino acids: CASSEAPNYGVTQYF. The CDR3 DNA sequence: TGTGCCAGCAGTGAAGCCCCTAATTATGGGGTTACGCAGTATTTT.

The chain employs TRBV7-3 and TRBJ2-1; 11 nucleotides line up with TRBD2. The CDR3 is 16 amino acids. The germline V gene has CDR1 SGHTA and CDR2 FQGTGA. V lost 5 bases, J lost 5 bases, and 8 bases stayed unmatched. CDR3 sequence (DNA): TGTGCCAGCAGCATTAGCGGGAGGGCCCTGGACAATGAGCAGTTCTTC. Encoded protein: CASSISGRALDNEQFF. Supplemented by reference TRBV7-3 and TRBJ2-1, the full variable domain reads GAGVSQTPSNKVTEKGKYVELRCDPISGHTALYWYRQSLGQGPEFLIYFQGTGAADDSGLPNDRFFAVRPEGSVSTLKIQRTERGDSAVYLCASSISGRALDNEQFFGPGTRLTVL.

This sequence joins TRBV9 and TRBJ2-7; possibly TRBD1 for D (5 bases). Germline V gene sequence: CDR1 SGDLS, CDR2 YYNGEE. There are 14 residues in the CDR3. Trimming pared 0 bases from V and 2 bases from J, leaving 9 bases between. The CDR3 sequence is CASSVARTTYEQYF. The CDR3 DNA sequence: TGTGCCAGCAGCGTAGCAAGGACAACCTACGAGCAGTACTTC.

This chain uses TRBV15 with TRBJ2-3, with a possible D match to TRBD1 (5 bases). This CDR3 has 16 amino acids. Germline-derived CDR1 and CDR2 are LNHNV and YYDKDF (reference sequence). With 1 base removed from V and 3 bases from J, the gap between germline ends came to 14 bases. Here the CDR3 reads CATSRAGQGRTDTQYF. In DNA form, the CDR3 reads TGTGCCACCAGCAGAGCCGGGCAGGGTAGGACAGATACGCAGTATTTT.

The chain uses TRBV19 and TRBJ1-4; no definite D call. Germline V gene lookup returns CDR1 LNHDA and CDR2 SQIVND (reference sequence). The CDR3 spans 14 residues. V was pared by 3 bases and J by 8 bases, with 13 bases between. CDR3 in DNA: TGTGCCAGTAGTATCTTGCAGCCGGAGGAAAAACTGTTTTTT. It specifies CASSILQPEEKLFF.

V is TRBV11-3 and J is TRBJ2-2, with D perhaps TRBD2 (7 bases). The CDR3 covers 17 residues. The V and J ends lost 5 bases and 0 bases respectively, with 16 bases between them. CDR1 SGHNT and CDR2 YENEEA come from the germline V gene. CDR3 in DNA: TGTGCCAGCAGCCCACGTGGGGGGGGCGCGAACACCGGGGAGCTGTTTTTT. Translated, it gives CASSPRGGGANTGELFF. Drawing the rest from reference TRBV11-3 and TRBJ2-2, the complete variable domain is EAGVVQSPRYKIIEKKQPVAFWCNPISGHNTLYWYLQNLGQGPELLIRYENEEAVDDSQLPKDRFSAERLKGVDSTLKIQPAELGDSAVYLCASSPRGGGANTGELFFGEGSRLTVL.

J is TRBJ2-1 and V is TRBV11-3; 8 nucleotides agree with TRBD1. V dropped 5 bases and J dropped 7; count of bases not matched to a gene: 10. CDR1 is SGHNT and CDR2 is YENEEA in the germline V gene. There are 15 residues in the CDR3. This chain's CDR3 is CASSDYSRTGNEQFF. Here the CDR3 DNA reads TGTGCCAGCAGCGATTACTCCCGGACAGGGAATGAGCAGTTCTTC.

The V gene is TRBV11-3, the J gene TRBJ2-1; TRBD2 matches 10 bases. The CDR3 covers 15 residues. V was clipped by 5 bases and J by 1 base; unmatched bases: 2. Per germline, CDR1 SGHNT and CDR2 YENEEA. The CDR3 bases are TGTGCCAGCAGCAGGACTAGCGGATCCTACAATGAGCAGTTCTTC. Residues: CASSRTSGSYNEQFF.

J is TRBJ1-4 and V is TRBV27; 8 bases agree with TRBD1. CDR3 length: 14 amino acids. Trimming cost V 2 bases and J 7 bases; bases outside gene matches: 3. The germline V gene has CDR1 MNHEY and CDR2 SMNVEV (reference sequence). The DNA for the CDR3 is TGTGCCAGCAGTTTAGACAGGGGAGGTGAAAAACTGTTTTTT. Amino acid sequence: CASSLDRGGEKLFF.

This chain links TRBV30 with TRBJ2-6; maybe TRBD2 (6 bases). Deletions cut 0 bases from V and 0 bases from J, with 18 bases between. The CDR3 is 19 amino acids. Germline lookup yields CDR1 GTSNPN and CDR2 SVGIG (reference sequence). The CDR3 protein is CAWSVWDFRRSSGANVLTF. The CDR3 nucleotides are TGTGCCTGGAGTGTATGGGACTTCCGGCGAAGCTCTGGGGCCAACGTCCTGACTTTC.

V is TRBV27 and J is TRBJ2-1; D gene unclear. The CDR3 spans 13 residues. V lost 8 bases, J lost 0 bases, and 8 bases lay in between. Germline CDR1 and CDR2: MNHEY and SMNVEV (reference sequence). The CDR3 sequence is CASARSSYNEQFF. For the CDR3, the DNA is TGTGCCAGCGCACGGAGCTCCTACAATGAGCAGTTCTTC.

The chain joins TRBV15 to TRBJ2-1; 7 bases are a match to TRBD2. The CDR3 has 15 amino acids. The ends lost 2 bases at V and 5 bases at J; junction bases unmatched: 6. Germline V gene data show CDR1 as LNHNV and CDR2 as YYDKDF (reference sequence). The CDR3 bases are TGTGCCACCAGCAGACCAGGCGGGAGCCACAATGAGCAGTTCTTC. Translated: CATSRPGGSHNEQFF.